These 24 T cell receptor beta chains came from one sample sequenced in a study of low-dose radiotherapy and immunotherapy resistance in tumors. First-strand cDNA relied on TRAV- and TRBV-specific primers spanning alpha and beta chains. TCR amplification involved 20 PCR cycles with a constant-region primer and V-primer adapter. TCRdb recomputed calls from the reads with MiXCR, one row per CDR3 protein. The data hold about 20,000 distinct CDR3 sequences, with approximately 79% observed a single time. The receptors were gathered from a human donor with advanced metastatic prostate, ovarian, gallbladder or colorectal cancer (not recorded which). This table probably holds off-target reads from a library built for another chain.

The chain is built from TRBV3-1 and TRBJ1-2; 10 nucleotides align to TRBD1. J was trimmed by 7 bases and V by 4 bases; bases with no gene match: 9. Germline V gene lookup returns CDR1 LGHDT and CDR2 YNNKEL (reference sequence). The CDR3 is 15 residues long. CDR3 region: CASSLRRDRGPGYTF. The CDR3 nucleotides read TGTGCCAGCAGCCTGCGCCGGGACAGGGGCCCTGGCTACACCTTC.

This rearrangement joins TRBV5-1 to TRBJ1-1; D remains ambiguous. The germline V and J ends were trimmed by 0 bases and 3 bases, with 18 bases remaining between them. This CDR3 has 17 amino acids. The germline CDR1 and CDR2 sequences are SGHRS and YFSETQ. CDR3 sequence reads: CASSLVIRSVGDTEAFF. Written as DNA, the CDR3 is TGCGCCAGCAGCTTGGTCATTCGGTCCGTCGGGGACACTGAAGCTTTCTTT.

The rearrangement links TRBV2 to TRBJ2-1; D remains ambiguous. V gave up 11 bases and J gave up 3 bases, with 17 bases separating them. This CDR3 is 14 amino acids long. Germline V gene lookup returns CDR1 SNHLY and CDR2 FYNNEI. Written as DNA, the CDR3 is TGTGCCGGCTCGATGGAAGCCAACTACAATGAGCAGTTCTTC. Translating it yields CAGSMEANYNEQFF.

The chain carries TRBV5-4 and TRBJ2-3, with TRBD1 matching 7 bases. The ends lost 1 base at V and 6 bases at J; junction bases unmatched: 11. The germline V gene encodes CDR1 SGHNT and CDR2 YYREEE (reference sequence). This CDR3 has 16 amino acids. The CDR3 DNA is TGTGCCAGCAGCTTGATGTTAGGGGGCCCGGGGGATACGCAGTATTTT. Protein sequence: CASSLMLGGPGDTQYF.

V and J are TRBV5-4 and TRBJ2-1, with 7 bases matching TRBD2. The V and J ends lost 4 bases and 3 bases, in that order; junction bases with no gene match: 7. CDR1 and CDR2 (germline): SGHNT, YYREEE (reference sequence). This CDR3 is built from 15 residues. The CDR3 reads CASSRPTSDYNEQFF. The CDR3 DNA sequence: TGTGCCAGCAGCCGACCAACTAGCGACTACAATGAGCAGTTCTTC.

This clonotype has only a few counts. The chain combines TRBV5-1 with TRBJ2-3; D is perhaps TRBD1 (6 bases). CDR3 length equals 13 residues. Germline CDR1 and CDR2: SGHRS and YFSETQ. Trimming shortened V by 3 bases and J by 6 bases, and 11 bases separated the two germline ends. CDR3 residues: CASSSDRGDTQYF. The CDR3 DNA is TGCGCCAGCAGCTCGGACAGAGGGGATACGCAGTATTTT.

This chain links TRBV12-3 or TRBV12-4 with TRBJ2-3; D might be TRBD2 (7 bases). With 1 base removed from V and 2 bases from J, the gap between germline ends came to 10 bases. This CDR3 region has 15 residues. The chain's CDR3 is CASSLGGGATDTQYF. The CDR3 DNA reads TGTGCCAGCAGTTTAGGGGGGGGGGCCACAGATACGCAGTATTTT.

The chain employs TRBV2 and TRBJ1-4, with a weak D call TRBD1 (5 bases). V lost 6 bases and J 7 bases, leaving 18 bases between the germline ends. Germline assignment: CDR1 SNHLY and CDR2 FYNNEI. The CDR3 extends over 15 amino acids. CDR3 region: CASSGWGRLGEKLFF. The DNA of the CDR3 is TGTGCCAGCAGCGGTTGGGGACGGTTGGGTGAAAAACTGTTTTTT.

The chain joins TRBV18 to TRBJ2-2; no firm D call. Between the trimmed V and J ends, which lost 3 bases and 0 bases, there was a span of 5 bases. The CDR3 runs 14 residues. Germline-derived CDR1 and CDR2 are KGHSH and LQKENI. CDR3 sequence (DNA): TGTGCCAGCTCACCCCGACCGAACACCGGGGAGCTGTTTTTT. As protein: CASSPRPNTGELFF.

This clonotype was picked up one time. The chain couples TRBV7-2 to TRBJ2-1; TRBD1 or TRBD2 may be the D gene (5 bases each). This CDR3 has 16 amino acids. The ends were cut back, 5 bases at V and 3 bases at J, with 17 bases in the middle. Germline CDR1 SGHTA, CDR2 FQGNSA. In nucleotides, the CDR3 is TGTGCCAGCAGCCCATCTTGGCTGGGGGTCTACAATGAGCAGTTCTTC. Its protein product is CASSPSWLGVYNEQFF.

The chain is built from TRBV5-1 and TRBJ2-1; D gene unclear. The CDR3 sequence is 13 residues long. Germline V gene data show CDR1 as SGHRS and CDR2 as YFSETQ. V was clipped by 0 bases and J by 7 bases, with 8 bases between them. The CDR3 DNA reads TGCGCCAGCAGCTTGGGTCCCGGGAATGAGCAGTTCTTC. Translating it yields CASSLGPGNEQFF.

The chain has TRBV29-1 and TRBJ2-3; TRBD1 agrees at 12 bases. The junction had 5 bases not matched to a gene; V was cut back by 7 bases and J by 3 bases. This CDR3 is built from 14 residues. The germline gives CDR1 SQVTM, CDR2 ANQGSEA. The CDR3 loop reads CSGGTGGATDTQYF. The CDR3 nucleotides are TGCAGCGGTGGGACAGGGGGCGCAACAGATACGCAGTATTTT.

This clonotype is a singleton in its sample. The chain joins TRBV18 to TRBJ1-2; D is perhaps TRBD1 (5 bases). Trimming shortened V by 4 bases and J by 1 base, and 13 bases separated the two germline ends. There are 15 residues in the CDR3. From germline, CDR1 is KGHSH and CDR2 LQKENI. The CDR3 DNA is TGTGCCAGCTCACGGGCAGGGCAAATTAACTATGGCTACACCTTC. Its translation is CASSRAGQINYGYTF.

The chain carries TRBV5-1 and TRBJ1-6; weak D call: TRBD1 (6 bases). Between the trimmed V and J ends, which lost 0 bases and 6 bases, there was a span of 13 bases. The germline V gene has CDR1 SGHRS and CDR2 YFSETQ. The CDR3 has 16 amino acids. CDR3 in amino acids: CASSLATGRTNSPLHF. Written as DNA, the CDR3 is TGCGCCAGCAGCTTGGCGACAGGACGGACTAATTCACCCCTCCACTTT.

V gene TRBV2 combines with J gene TRBJ2-4, with D hard to call. V was pared by 3 bases and J by 1 base, with 10 bases between. The germline CDR1 and CDR2 sequences are SNHLY and FYNNEI. This CDR3 comprises 15 residues. The CDR3, as DNA: TGTGCCAGCAGTGAGTGGGCAACTGCCAAAAACATTCAGTACTTC. Translating it yields CASSEWATAKNIQYF.

The V and J genes are TRBV6-5 and TRBJ1-4; D is undetermined. This CDR3 region has 16 residues. V was trimmed by 1 base and J by 0 bases, leaving 9 bases between them. The germline V gene has CDR1 MNHEY and CDR2 SVGAGI. The CDR3 nucleotides are TGTGCCAGCAGTTACTTGACGGCAGCAACTAATGAAAAACTGTTTTTT. Its protein is CASSYLTAATNEKLFF.

The chain links TRBV7-9 to TRBJ2-1, with D uncertain. There are 13 residues in the CDR3. With 2 bases removed from V and 9 bases from J, the gap between germline ends came to 11 bases. Germline CDR1 SEHNR, CDR2 FQNEAQ (reference sequence). CDR3 nucleotide sequence: TGTGCCAGCAGCTTACGCAAGGCAATTGAGCAGTTCTTC. It specifies CASSLRKAIEQFF.

The chain is built from TRBV5-1 and TRBJ1-1; the match to TRBD1 covers 7 bases. Per germline, CDR1 SGHRS and CDR2 YFSETQ. The CDR3 is 14 amino acids. The V segment lost 5 bases and the J segment 2 bases; nucleotides outside the gene matches: 6. Here the CDR3 DNA reads TGCGCCAGCAGGCCCCAGGGGGGTAACACTGAAGCTTTCTTT. Translating gives CASRPQGGNTEAFF.

The rearrangement uses TRBV5-1 and TRBJ1-1; D not certain. CDR3 length: 14 residues. Trimming removed 6 bases from V and 1 base from J, with 13 bases in between. Germline V gene lookup returns CDR1 SGHRS and CDR2 YFSETQ. The CDR3 DNA reads as TGCGCCAGCACCGCAGACCAAACGAACACTGAAGCTTTCTTT. This codes for CASTADQTNTEAFF.

This chain links TRBV5-1 with TRBJ1-3, with 8 bases that match TRBD1. The CDR3 runs 16 residues. Looked up from germline, CDR1 is SGHRS and CDR2 is YFSETQ. V shed 0 bases, J shed 0 bases, and the junction held 2 bases outside the gene matches. This CDR3 is CASSLEGTGSGNTIYF. The DNA of the CDR3 is TGCGCCAGCAGCTTGGAGGGGACAGGCTCTGGAAACACCATATATTTT.

V is TRBV30 and J is TRBJ1-1, with TRBD1 identical over 10 bases. The CDR3 is 13 residues long. Unmatched junction bases numbered 1, after V lost 2 bases and J lost 4 bases. Germline V gene data show CDR1 as GTSNPN and CDR2 as SVGIG (reference sequence). This CDR3 is CAWSRTGGTEAFF. DNA of the CDR3: TGTGCCTGGAGTAGGACAGGGGGCACTGAAGCTTTCTTT.

The chain links TRBV5-1 to TRBJ1-4; 7 nucleotides line up with TRBD1. Trimming removed 5 bases from V and 2 bases from J; junction bases left unmatched: 6. The CDR3 loop spans 15 amino acids. Per the germline V gene, CDR1 is SGHRS and CDR2 is YFSETQ. The CDR3 region is CASRQDRQTNEKLFF. The CDR3 coding sequence is TGCGCCAGCAGACAGGACAGGCAGACTAATGAAAAACTGTTTTTT.

The chain joins TRBV5-1 to TRBJ1-1, with 8 positions matching TRBD1. This CDR3 has 14 amino acids. The V gene end was trimmed by 4 bases and the J gene end by 5 bases; junction bases not matched to a gene: 7. CDR1 and CDR2 (germline): SGHRS, YFSETQ. The DNA for the CDR3 is TGCGCCAGCAGCCCTACAGGGGGAAGGACTGAAGCTTTCTTT. This encodes CASSPTGGRTEAFF.

This chain joins TRBV28 and TRBJ2-7, with D possibly being TRBD1 or TRBD2 (5 bases each). This CDR3 region has 13 residues. The V end lost 6 bases, the J end lost 5 bases, and 14 bases lay between the germline ends. Per the germline V gene, CDR1 is MDHEN and CDR2 is SYDVKM. The CDR3, as DNA: TGTGCCAGCAGAACCTCGAGGGGCCACGAGCAGTACTTC. Translating gives CASRTSRGHEQYF.